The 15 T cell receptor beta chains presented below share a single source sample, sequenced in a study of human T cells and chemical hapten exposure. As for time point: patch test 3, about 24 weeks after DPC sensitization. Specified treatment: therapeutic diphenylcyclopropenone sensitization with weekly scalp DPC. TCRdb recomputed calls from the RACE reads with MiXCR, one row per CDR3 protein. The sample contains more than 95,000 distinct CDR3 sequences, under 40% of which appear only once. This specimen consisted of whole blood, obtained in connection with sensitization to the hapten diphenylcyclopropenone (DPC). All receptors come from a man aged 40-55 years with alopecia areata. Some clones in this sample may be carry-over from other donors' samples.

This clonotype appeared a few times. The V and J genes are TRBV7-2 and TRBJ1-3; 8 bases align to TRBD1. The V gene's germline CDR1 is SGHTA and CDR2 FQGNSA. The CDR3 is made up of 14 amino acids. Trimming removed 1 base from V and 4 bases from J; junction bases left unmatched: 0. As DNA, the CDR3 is TGTGCCAGCAGCTTAGGGACAGGGGGAAACACCATATATTTT. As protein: CASSLGTGGNTIYF. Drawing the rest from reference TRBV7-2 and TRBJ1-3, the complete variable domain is GAGVSQSPSNKVTEKGKDVELRCDPISGHTALYWYRQSLGQGLEFLIYFQGNSAPDKSGLPSDRFSAERTGGSVSTLTIQRTQQEDSAVYLCASSLGTGGNTIYFGEGSWLTVV.

Written as DNA, the CDR3 is TGTGCCAGCAGTCCCCCAGGTCGGGGGGGGTACGAGCAGTACTTC. It yields the protein CASSPPGRGGYEQYF. V gene TRBV2 combines with J gene TRBJ2-7, with 8 positions matching TRBD2. V trimming: 5 bases; J trimming: 4 bases; junction bases outside the gene matches: 10. The germline CDR1 and CDR2 sequences are SNHLY and FYNNEI. The CDR3 runs 15 residues.

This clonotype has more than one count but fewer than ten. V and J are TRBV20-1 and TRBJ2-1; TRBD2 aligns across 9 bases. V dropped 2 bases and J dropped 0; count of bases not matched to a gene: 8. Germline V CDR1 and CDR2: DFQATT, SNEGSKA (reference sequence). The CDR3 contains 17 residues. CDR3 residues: CSARTRTSASSYNEQFF. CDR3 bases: TGCAGTGCTAGAACTCGGACTAGCGCAAGCTCCTACAATGAGCAGTTCTTC.

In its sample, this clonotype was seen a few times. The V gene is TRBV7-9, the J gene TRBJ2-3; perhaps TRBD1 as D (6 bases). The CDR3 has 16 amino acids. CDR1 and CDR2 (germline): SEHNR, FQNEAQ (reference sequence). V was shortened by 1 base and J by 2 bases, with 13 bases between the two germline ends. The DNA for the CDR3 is TGTGCCAGCAGCTTAGACAGGGCGCTTAACACAGATACGCAGTATTTT. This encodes CASSLDRALNTDTQYF.

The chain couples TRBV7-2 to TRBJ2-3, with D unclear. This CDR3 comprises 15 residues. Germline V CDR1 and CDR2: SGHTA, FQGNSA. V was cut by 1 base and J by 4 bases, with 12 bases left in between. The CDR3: CASSLDGSQADTQYF. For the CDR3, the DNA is TGTGCCAGCAGCTTAGACGGTAGTCAAGCAGATACGCAGTATTTT.

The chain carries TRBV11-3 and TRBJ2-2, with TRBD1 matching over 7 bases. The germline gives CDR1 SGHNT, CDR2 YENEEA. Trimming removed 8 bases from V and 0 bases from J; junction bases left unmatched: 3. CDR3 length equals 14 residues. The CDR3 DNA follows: TGTGCCAGCGCGACAGGGCCGAACACCGGGGAGCTGTTTTTT. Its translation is CASATGPNTGELFF. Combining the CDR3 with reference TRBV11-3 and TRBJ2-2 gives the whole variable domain EAGVVQSPRYKIIEKKQPVAFWCNPISGHNTLYWYLQNLGQGPELLIRYENEEAVDDSQLPKDRFSAERLKGVDSTLKIQPAELGDSAVYLCASATGPNTGELFFGEGSRLTVL.

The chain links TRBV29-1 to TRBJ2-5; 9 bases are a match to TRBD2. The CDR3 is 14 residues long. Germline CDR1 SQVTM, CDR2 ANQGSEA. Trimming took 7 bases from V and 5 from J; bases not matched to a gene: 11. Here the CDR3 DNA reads TGCAGCGGGAGTAGCGGGAGTGTGCTGGAGACCCAGTACTTC. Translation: CSGSSGSVLETQYF.

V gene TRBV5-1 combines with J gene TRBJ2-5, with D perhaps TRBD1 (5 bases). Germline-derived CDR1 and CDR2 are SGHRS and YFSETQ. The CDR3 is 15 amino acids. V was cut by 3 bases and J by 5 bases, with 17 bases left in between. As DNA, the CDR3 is TGCGCCAGCAGCTCCTTGACAGCACCACCGGAGACCCAGTACTTC. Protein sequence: CASSSLTAPPETQYF.

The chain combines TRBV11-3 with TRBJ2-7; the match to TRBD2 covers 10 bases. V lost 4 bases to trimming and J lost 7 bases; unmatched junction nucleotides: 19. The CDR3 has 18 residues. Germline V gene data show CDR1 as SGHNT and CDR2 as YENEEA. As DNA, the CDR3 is TGTGCCAGCAGCTCCAAGACTAGCGGGTATCCCCGTACCTGGGAGCAGTACGTC. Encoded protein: CASSSKTSGYPRTWEQYV.

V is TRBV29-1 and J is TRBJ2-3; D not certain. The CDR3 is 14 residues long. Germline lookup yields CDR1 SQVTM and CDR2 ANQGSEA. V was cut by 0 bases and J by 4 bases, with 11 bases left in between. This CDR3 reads CSVEDLWEPDTQYF. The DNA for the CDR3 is TGCAGCGTTGAAGATCTTTGGGAACCAGATACGCAGTATTTT.

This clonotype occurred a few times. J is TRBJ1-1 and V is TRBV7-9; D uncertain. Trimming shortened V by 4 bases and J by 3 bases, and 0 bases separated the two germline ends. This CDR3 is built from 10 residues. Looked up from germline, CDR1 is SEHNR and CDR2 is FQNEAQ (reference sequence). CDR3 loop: CASSYTEAFF. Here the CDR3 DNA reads TGTGCCAGCAGCTACACTGAAGCTTTCTTT.

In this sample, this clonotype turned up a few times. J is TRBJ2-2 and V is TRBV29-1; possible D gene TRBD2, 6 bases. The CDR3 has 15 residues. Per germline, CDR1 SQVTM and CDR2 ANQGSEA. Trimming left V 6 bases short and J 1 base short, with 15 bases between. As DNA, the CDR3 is TGCAGCGTCGGTAGGGATAGCGGGAACACCGGGGAGCTGTTTTTT. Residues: CSVGRDSGNTGELFF.

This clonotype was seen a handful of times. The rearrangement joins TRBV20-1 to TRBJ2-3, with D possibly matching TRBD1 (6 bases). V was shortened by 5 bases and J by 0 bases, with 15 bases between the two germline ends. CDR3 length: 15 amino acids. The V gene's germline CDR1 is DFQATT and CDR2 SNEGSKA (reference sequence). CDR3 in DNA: TGCAGTGCTGCCGGGACAACCTCTAGCACAGATACGCAGTATTTT. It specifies CSAAGTTSSTDTQYF.

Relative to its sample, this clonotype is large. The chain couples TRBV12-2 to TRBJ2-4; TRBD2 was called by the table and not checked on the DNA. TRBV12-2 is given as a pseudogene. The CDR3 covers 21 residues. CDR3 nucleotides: TGTGCAAGTCGCTTAGCATTGGGCGGGAGCGAGAACCTGATACTTAAAAACATTCAGTACTTC. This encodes CASRLALGGSENLILKNIQYF.

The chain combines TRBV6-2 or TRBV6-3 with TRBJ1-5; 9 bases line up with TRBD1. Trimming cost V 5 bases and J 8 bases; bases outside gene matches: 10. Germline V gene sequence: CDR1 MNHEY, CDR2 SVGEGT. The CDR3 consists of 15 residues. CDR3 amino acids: CASSHTRQGGEPQHF. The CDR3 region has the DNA TGTGCCAGCAGTCACACCCGACAGGGGGGAGAGCCCCAGCATTTT.